Shown below are 27 T cell receptor beta chains from a single sample sequenced in a study of blood T cell repertoires in COVID-19. Method: immunoSEQ multiplex PCR; TCRdb's copy keeps in-frame clones and lacks some. Here the sample spans under 300,000 clones, approximately 81% being singletons. The sample comprised PBMCs or T cells enriched from blood (not recorded which). The source of these receptors is a woman aged 45-60 years who had been exposed to COVID-19.

This clone was detected only once. This rearrangement joins TRBV18 to TRBJ2-1, with 14 bases matching TRBD2. With V trimmed by 4 bases and J by 9 bases, 8 bases remained unmatched. CDR3 length: 16 residues. CDR1 and CDR2 from the germline V gene are KGHSH and LQKENI. This CDR3 is CASSHETSGGAVEQFF. CDR3 in DNA: TGTGCCAGCTCACACGAGACTAGCGGGGGGGCTGTTGAGCAGTTCTTC. The entire variable domain, with the rest obtained from reference TRBV18 and TRBJ2-1, is as follows: NAGVMQNPRHLVRRRGQEARLRCSPMKGHSHVYWYRQLPEEGLKFMVYLQKENIIDESGMPKERFSAEFPKEGPSILRIQQVVRGDSAAYFCASSHETSGGAVEQFFGPGTRLTVL.

V is TRBV7-2 and J is TRBJ2-5, with D perhaps matching TRBD2 (5 bases). The CDR3 runs 15 residues. V was shortened by 3 bases and J by 4 bases, with 15 bases between the two germline ends. Germline V gene data show CDR1 as SGHTA and CDR2 as FQGNSA. The CDR3 DNA reads TGTGCCAGCAGCTTGGACGGTGGACTGGGAGAGACCCAGTACTTC. Translation: CASSLDGGLGETQYF.

The CDR3 loop is CASSRDHEQYF. The DNA for the CDR3 is TGTGCCAGCAGTCGAGATCACGAGCAGTACTTC. J is TRBJ2-7 and V is TRBV11-1, with D hard to call. The CDR3 is 11 residues long. The V gene lost 6 bases and the J gene lost 5 bases, with 8 bases spanning the gap. The germline CDR1 and CDR2 sequences are SGHAT and FQDESV (reference sequence).

The chain employs TRBV5-6 and TRBJ1-5; perhaps TRBD1 as D (5 bases). Germline CDR1 and CDR2: SGHDT and YYEEEE. Trimming cost V 4 bases and J 4 bases, with 21 bases left between them. CDR3 length: 17 residues. The CDR3 coding sequence is TGTGCCAGCAGCCAGACGGTCGGGGGGATGAGGAATCAGCCCCAGCATTTT. It codes for CASSQTVGGMRNQPQHF.

There are a few counts of this clone. The chain has TRBV7-8 and TRBJ2-7; possibly TRBD1 for D (7 bases). There are 16 residues in the CDR3. V was cut by 5 bases and J by 5 bases, with 22 bases left in between. Germline lookup yields CDR1 SGHVS and CDR2 FQNEAQ. CDR3 DNA sequence: TGTGCCAGCAGCCCAGGCCCCCAGGGGGGCTTCAACGAGCAGTACTTC. Residues: CASSPGPQGGFNEQYF.

This chain links TRBV11-2 with TRBJ2-5, with TRBD2 identical over 8 bases. The germline gives CDR1 SGHAT, CDR2 FQNNGV. This CDR3 comprises 15 residues. V shed 0 bases, J shed 1 base, and the junction held 1 base outside the gene matches. CDR3 bases: TGTGCCAGCAGCTTAGAACTAGCGGTCCAAGAGACCCAGTACTTC. Translated: CASSLELAVQETQYF.

The chain carries TRBV19 and TRBJ1-5, with TRBD1 identical over 9 bases. The length of the CDR3 is 16 residues. CDR1 LNHDA and CDR2 SQIVND come from the germline V gene (reference sequence). V shed 7 bases, J shed 4 bases, and the junction held 11 bases outside the gene matches. CDR3 in amino acids: CASNTPGQGPNQPQHF. The CDR3 region has the DNA TGTGCCAGTAATACTCCGGGACAGGGTCCAAATCAGCCCCAGCATTTT.

The genes are TRBV25-1 and TRBJ2-1, with unresolved D. The germline V gene encodes CDR1 MGHDK and CDR2 SYGVNS. CDR3 length: 13 amino acids. Trimming pared 2 bases from V and 6 bases from J, leaving 8 bases between. The CDR3 DNA reads as TGTGCCAGCAGTGAACGCACACGCAATGAGCAGTTCTTC. Translated: CASSERTRNEQFF. The full variable domain, completed using reference TRBV25-1 and TRBJ2-1, is EADIYQTPRYLVIGTGKKITLECSQTMGHDKMYWYQQDPGMELHLIHYSYGVNSTEKGDLSSESTVSRIRTEHFPLTLESARPSHTSQYLCASSERTRNEQFFGPGTRLTVL.

The V and J genes are TRBV5-1 and TRBJ2-7; 7 bases are a match to TRBD1. With 4 bases clipped from V and 3 bases from J, the junction kept 7 bases outside the gene matches. The germline gives CDR1 SGHRS, CDR2 YFSETQ. CDR3 length: 14 amino acids. The DNA for the CDR3 is TGCGCCAGCAGCCCAGGACAGGTACTCTACGAGCAGTACTTC. Translating gives CASSPGQVLYEQYF. Supplemented by reference TRBV5-1 and TRBJ2-7, the full variable domain reads KAGVTQTPRYLIKTRGQQVTLSCSPISGHRSVSWYQQTPGQGLQFLFEYFSETQRNKGNFPGRFSGRQFSNSRSEMNVSTLELGDSALYLCASSPGQVLYEQYFGPGTRLTVT.

This clone turned up a few times. The chain carries TRBV6-1 and TRBJ1-1; D unresolved. The CDR3 contains 12 residues. Germline lookup yields CDR1 MNHNS and CDR2 SASEGT. Trimming took 3 bases from V and 4 from J, leaving 6 bases between them. The CDR3 DNA sequence: TGTGCCAGCAGTGACAGTCCCACTGAAGCTTTCTTT. Its protein is CASSDSPTEAFF.

The chain recombines TRBV19 with TRBJ1-4; tentative D call: TRBD1 (5 bases). Trimming removed 6 bases from V and 5 bases from J, with 19 bases in between. The germline V gene has CDR1 LNHDA and CDR2 SQIVND (reference sequence). This CDR3 is built from 16 residues. The CDR3 nucleotides read TGTGCCAGTAGAAGTCCCCGGACATCGGAGAATGAAAAACTGTTTTTT. Translating it yields CASRSPRTSENEKLFF.

This rearrangement joins TRBV19 to TRBJ2-3; TRBD1 might be the D (6 bases). The V gene lost 3 bases and the J gene lost 2 bases, with 12 bases spanning the gap. CDR3 length: 15 residues. In germline, CDR1 is LNHDA, CDR2 SQIVND (reference sequence). The CDR3 nucleotides read TGTGCCAGTAGTATCGGGACAATCAACACAGATACGCAGTATTTT. Translated, it gives CASSIGTINTDTQYF.

The chain combines TRBV5-1 with TRBJ1-1; tentatively, D is TRBD1 (5 bases). The V and J ends lost 0 bases and 7 bases respectively, with 13 bases between them. Per germline, CDR1 SGHRS and CDR2 YFSETQ. The CDR3 consists of 14 residues. CDR3 nucleotide sequence: TGCGCCAGCAGCTTGGCGCAGGGATCGAGTGAAGCTTTCTTT. Protein sequence: CASSLAQGSSEAFF. Combining the CDR3 with reference TRBV5-1 and TRBJ1-1 gives the whole variable domain KAGVTQTPRYLIKTRGQQVTLSCSPISGHRSVSWYQQTPGQGLQFLFEYFSETQRNKGNFPGRFSGRQFSNSRSEMNVSTLELGDSALYLCASSLAQGSSEAFFGQGTRLTVV.

This chain uses TRBV21-1 with TRBJ1-6; the tabulated D call, TRBD1, remains unverified against the DNA. TRBV21-1 is termed a pseudogene. This CDR3 spans 14 amino acids. The DNA of the CDR3 is TGTGCCAGCAGCAAGAGGGGGTTCGATTCACCCCTCCACTTT. This translates into CASSKRGFDSPLHF.

The J gene is TRBJ2-7, the V gene TRBV7-7; D gene uncertain. The CDR3 runs to 12 residues. Trimming pared 2 bases from V and 4 bases from J, leaving 6 bases between. In germline, CDR1 is SSHAT, CDR2 FNYEAQ (reference sequence). CDR3 bases: TGTGCCAGCAGCTTAAACGGTTACGAGCAGTACTTC. Translated: CASSLNGYEQYF.

The chain recombines TRBV23-1 with TRBJ2-3, with D maybe TRBD2 (6 bases). TRBV23-1 is reported as an ORF; its role is uncertain. The CDR3 spans 15 residues. V lost 0 bases to trimming and J lost 2 bases, with 9 bases between them. CDR3 DNA: TGCGCCAGCAGTCAATCGGCGGGGTACACAGATACGCAGTATTTT. It translates to CASSQSAGYTDTQYF.

J is TRBJ2-7 and V is TRBV10-2, with 7 bases identical to TRBD1. The CDR3 loop spans 13 amino acids. V dropped 7 bases and J dropped 4; count of bases not matched to a gene: 7. From germline, CDR1 is WSHSY and CDR2 SAAADI. CDR3 loop: CASTPGQTYEQYF. CDR3 bases: TGCGCCAGCACACCGGGACAGACGTACGAGCAGTACTTC.

The V gene is TRBV10-3, the J gene TRBJ2-1, with 10 bases fitting TRBD1. The CDR3 has 14 amino acids. V lost 7 bases and J lost 7; bases outside the gene matches: 7. Germline V gives CDR1 ENHRY, CDR2 SYGVKD. In nucleotides, the CDR3 is TGTGCCATCACCAGACAGGGGGCTGAGAATGAGCAGTTCTTC. Translating it yields CAITRQGAENEQFF.

The chain links TRBV29-1 to TRBJ2-3; 11 nucleotides match TRBD2. This CDR3 spans 16 amino acids. CDR1 and CDR2 (germline): SQVTM, ANQGSEA. Germline trimming cut 6 bases from V and 0 bases from J; bases unmatched to any gene: 8. The CDR3 nucleotides are TGCAGCGTCTCCCCGACTAGCGGGGATAGCACAGATACGCAGTATTTT. This codes for CSVSPTSGDSTDTQYF.

This chain links TRBV6-5 with TRBJ1-4; D call uncertain. The germline gives CDR1 MNHEY, CDR2 SVGAGI. V shed 6 bases and J shed 8 bases, with 10 bases lying between them. This CDR3 is built from 12 residues. CDR3 sequence (DNA): TGTGCCAGCAGCGTCCTCAGGGAAAAACTGTTTTTT. Encoded protein: CASSVLREKLFF.

This clone has a single count. The chain has TRBV3-1 (or the pseudogene TRBV3-2) and TRBJ2-2, with D possibly matching TRBD2 (6 bases). CDR1 and CDR2 (germline): LGHDT, YNNKEL (reference sequence). Trimming shortened V by 1 base and J by 7 bases, and 10 bases separated the two germline ends. This CDR3 contains 14 residues. This CDR3 is CASSQGRGFGELFF. CDR3 coding DNA: TGTGCCAGCAGCCAAGGGAGGGGTTTCGGGGAGCTGTTTTTT.

This clone appeared a few times. This chain links TRBV20-1 with TRBJ1-2; perhaps TRBD1 as D (6 bases). This CDR3 is built from 10 residues. Germline CDR1 reads DFQATT; CDR2 reads SNEGSKA (reference sequence). V was clipped by 5 bases and J by 8 bases, with 9 bases between them. The DNA for the CDR3 is TGCAGTGCTGCAGGGGAGGGCTACACCTTC. Its protein is CSAAGEGYTF.

The sample holds a few counts of this clone. The genes are TRBV25-1 and TRBJ1-1, with TRBD1 matching 7 bases. The CDR3 covers 14 residues. Germline V gene sequence: CDR1 MGHDK, CDR2 SYGVNS. V gave up 6 bases and J gave up 3 bases; unmatched junction bases: 7. The CDR3 DNA reads TGTGCCAGCAGACACAGGGGTTGGGACACTGAAGCTTTCTTT. Its translation: CASRHRGWDTEAFF.

The genes are TRBV4-3 and TRBJ1-2; perhaps TRBD1 as D (5 bases). Germline loops: CDR1 LGHNA, CDR2 YSLEER. The CDR3 covers 14 residues. Trimming took 1 base from V and 4 from J, leaving 10 bases between them. The CDR3 here is CASSQGRGSYGYTF. Here the CDR3 DNA reads TGCGCCAGCAGCCAAGGGCGGGGGAGCTATGGCTACACCTTC.

The chain joins TRBV29-1 to TRBJ1-2; D gene ambiguous. Trimming removed 6 bases from V and 2 bases from J, with 13 bases in between. CDR3 length: 13 residues. The V gene's germline CDR1 is SQVTM and CDR2 ANQGSEA. CDR3 residues: CSVDSELNYGYTF. The CDR3 DNA reads TGCAGCGTCGACTCGGAACTCAACTATGGCTACACCTTC.

This clone was detected only a few times. The junction departs from germline at one end; a sequencing error may be responsible. V is TRBV7-9 and J is TRBJ1-1; D may be TRBD1 (5 bases). The V gene's germline CDR1 is SEHNR and CDR2 FQNEAQ (reference sequence). CDR3 length: 12 amino acids. As DNA, the CDR3 is TGTGCCAGCAGCTTAGAGGGAATTGGACACTCGTTT. It codes for CASSLEGIGHSF.

The V and J genes are TRBV6-1 and TRBJ1-1; D remains unclear. V lost 6 bases and J lost 4, with 21 bases in between. CDR1 and CDR2 (germline): MNHNS, SASEGT. The CDR3 has 16 amino acids. In DNA, the CDR3 is TGTGCCAGCAGGGAAAATAGGGTGGGAGGGAGCACTGAAGCTTTCTTT. This sequence encodes CASRENRVGGSTEAFF.